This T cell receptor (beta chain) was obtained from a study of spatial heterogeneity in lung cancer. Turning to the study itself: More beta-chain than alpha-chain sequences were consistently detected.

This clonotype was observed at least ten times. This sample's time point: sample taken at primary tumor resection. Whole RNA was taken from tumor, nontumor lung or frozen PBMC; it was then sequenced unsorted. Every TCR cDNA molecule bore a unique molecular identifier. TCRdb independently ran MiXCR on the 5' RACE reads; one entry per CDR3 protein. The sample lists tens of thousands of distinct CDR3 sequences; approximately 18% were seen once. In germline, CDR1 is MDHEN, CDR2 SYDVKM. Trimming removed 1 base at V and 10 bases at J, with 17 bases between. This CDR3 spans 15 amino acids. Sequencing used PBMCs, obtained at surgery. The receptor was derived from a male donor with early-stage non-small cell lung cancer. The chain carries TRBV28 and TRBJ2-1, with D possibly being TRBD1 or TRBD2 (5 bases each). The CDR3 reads CASSLSGGARREQFF. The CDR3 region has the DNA TGTGCCAGCAGTTTATCTGGGGGAGCTCGACGGGAGCAGTTCTTC.